This TCR beta chain appears in the sequencing data of a study of shared T cell receptors in the human thymus. Sequenced by immunoSEQ multiplex PCR; TCRdb stores in-frame clones only, minus some. The sample records some 660,000 clones, approximately 89% being singletons. The V end was cut by 6 bases, the J end by 5 bases, with 23 bases between. The V gene's germline CDR1 is LNHNV and CDR2 YYDKDF (reference sequence). The CDR3 contains 16 residues. The sample also formed part of further work on human thymus T cells. In that study: Corrective heart surgery yielded the resections from which the thymus tissue came. Within thymic and blood repertoires, V and J gene usage appeared to be biased.

This sequence was found in a boy in the first two years of life with a congenital heart defect. The chain recombines TRBV15 with TRBJ2-7, with a tentative D call TRBD2 (5 bases). Sequencing used thymocytes. The CDR3: CATSPPVTKVTHEQYF. The CDR3 nucleotides read TGTGCCACCAGTCCGCCGGTGACTAAGGTTACCCACGAGCAGTACTTC.